This record looks at one TCR beta chain sequence and its context. This sample was included in a study of blood T cell repertoires in COVID-19. In the original processing: Amplification with reference gene primers provided the estimates of nucleated cell counts. Libraries were prepared by immunoSEQ multiplex PCR; TCRdb keeps only in-frame clonotypes and omits some of them. V and J calls and clone size are as listed in that table; D and trimming were resolved from the DNA. The top ten hold around a sixth of the sample, which has 35,000 to 50,000 clones, roughly nine tenths seen once. Germline-derived CDR1 and CDR2 are SGHRS and YFSETQ. CDR3 length: 15 amino acids. With 7 bases removed from V and 2 bases from J, the gap between germline ends came to 19 bases.

This receptor was identified in a woman in her twenties or thirties in a cohort sampled during active COVID-19. The genes are TRBV5-1 and TRBJ2-7, with D maybe TRBD1 (6 bases). The material sequenced was peripheral blood. CDR3: CASQGIGQSTYEQYF. The CDR3 DNA is TGCGCCAGCCAGGGGATTGGACAGTCAACCTACGAGCAGTACTTC.